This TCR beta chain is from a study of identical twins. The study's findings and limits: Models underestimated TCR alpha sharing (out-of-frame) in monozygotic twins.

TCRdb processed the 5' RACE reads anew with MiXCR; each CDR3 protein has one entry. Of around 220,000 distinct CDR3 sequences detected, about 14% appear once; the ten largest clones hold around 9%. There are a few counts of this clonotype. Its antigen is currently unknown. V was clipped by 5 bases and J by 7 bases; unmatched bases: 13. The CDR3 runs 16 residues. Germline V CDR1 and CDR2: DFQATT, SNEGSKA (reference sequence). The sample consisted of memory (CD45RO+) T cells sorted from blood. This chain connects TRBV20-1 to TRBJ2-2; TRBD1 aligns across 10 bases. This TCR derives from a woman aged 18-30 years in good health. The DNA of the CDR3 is TGCAGTGCTGCACGACTAGACAGGGGGCAGGGCGGGGAGCTGTTTTTT. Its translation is CSAARLDRGQGGELFF.